Listed below are T cell receptor beta chains from one sample, sequenced in a study of T cell changes during pregnancy in multiple sclerosis. The method was immunoSEQ multiplex PCR; TCRdb's version includes in-frame clones alone and lacks a portion of them. The table shows roughly 50,000 clones, with roughly 94% occurring only once. The input for sequencing was CD8+ T cells from peripheral blood mononuclear cells, taken in the third trimester of pregnancy. All receptors come from a female donor with multiple sclerosis, enrolled in a pregnancy study. Each CDR3 is given with its conserved first and last residue. Each record gives: CDR3 DNA, CDR3 protein, J gene, V gene, CDR3 length, D gene, clone size. The D gene is left open where the match is weak. Size values are once, few and many counts, or a class for expanded clones, and some rows have none.

cdr3_nt: TGTGCCAGCAGCTCATCCATTTACAGGACAGGGTTCTCTGGAAACACCATATATTTT; cdr3_aa: CASSSSIYRTGFSGNTIYF; j_call: TRBJ1-3; v_call: TRBV13; cdr3_length: 19; d_call: TRBD1; clone_size: .
cdr3_nt: TGTGCCAGCAGCCCCCCGACTAGCGGGTGGGGCAATGAGCAGTTCTTC; cdr3_aa: CASSPPTSGWGNEQFF; j_call: TRBJ2-1; v_call: TRBV7-9; cdr3_length: 16; d_call: TRBD2; clone_size: .
cdr3_nt: TGTGCCAGCAGTCCTAGCGGGAGGGGGGAGACCCAGTACTTC; cdr3_aa: CASSPSGRGETQYF; j_call: TRBJ2-5; v_call: TRBV7-9; cdr3_length: 14; d_call: TRBD2; clone_size: .
cdr3_nt: TGTGCCAGCAGCTTCGCAGGGGTCAATCAGCCCCAGCATTTT; cdr3_aa: CASSFAGVNQPQHF; j_call: TRBJ1-5; v_call: TRBV7-8; cdr3_length: 14; d_call: .; clone_size: .
cdr3_nt: TGTGCCAGCAGCGTCCGGGGGACCTACGAGCAGTACTTC; cdr3_aa: CASSVRGTYEQYF; j_call: TRBJ2-7; v_call: TRBV7-8; cdr3_length: 13; d_call: .; clone_size: .
cdr3_nt: TGCACCTACCATATTCGGGATTCTTATTACGAGCAGTACTTC; cdr3_aa: CTYHIRDSYYEQYF; j_call: TRBJ2-7; v_call: TRBV1; cdr3_length: 14; d_call: .; clone_size: .
cdr3_nt: TGCGCCAGCAGTGAGGATCAGGGGGCGAACACTGAAGCTTTCTTT; cdr3_aa: CASSEDQGANTEAFF; j_call: TRBJ1-1; v_call: TRBV10-1; cdr3_length: 15; d_call: TRBD1; clone_size: .
cdr3_nt: TGTGCCAGCCAGGGTGATGGCTACACCTTC; cdr3_aa: CASQGDGYTF; j_call: TRBJ1-2; v_call: TRBV28; cdr3_length: 10; d_call: .; clone_size: .
cdr3_nt: TGCGCCAGCAGTCAAGGGTGGCAGACAAACTACAATGAGCAGTTCTTC; cdr3_aa: CASSQGWQTNYNEQFF; j_call: TRBJ2-1; v_call: TRBV4-1; cdr3_length: 16; d_call: .; clone_size: .
cdr3_nt: TGTGCCAGCAGTTTATTCAGCGGGTCCAGCTCCTACGAGCAGTACTTC; cdr3_aa: CASSLFSGSSSYEQYF; j_call: TRBJ2-7; v_call: TRBV27; cdr3_length: 16; d_call: .; clone_size: .
cdr3_nt: TGTGCCAGCAGCCCTTCTACCGACTCCACAGATACGCAGTATTTT; cdr3_aa: CASSPSTDSTDTQYF; j_call: TRBJ2-3; v_call: TRBV6-5; cdr3_length: 15; d_call: .; clone_size: .
cdr3_nt: TGCAGCGTTGAAGGCGGCCTTCAGGGTTATACCTACGAGCAGTACTTC; cdr3_aa: CSVEGGLQGYTYEQYF; j_call: TRBJ2-7; v_call: TRBV29-1; cdr3_length: 16; d_call: .; clone_size: .
cdr3_nt: TGTGCCAGTAGCCCGGGACAGGGGGCCATTCTTGAAGGCTACACCTTC; cdr3_aa: CASSPGQGAILEGYTF; j_call: TRBJ1-2; v_call: TRBV19; cdr3_length: 16; d_call: TRBD1; clone_size: .
cdr3_nt: TGCAGCGTCGCGGGGGTATCCTACGAGCAGTACTTC; cdr3_aa: CSVAGVSYEQYF; j_call: TRBJ2-7; v_call: TRBV29-1; cdr3_length: 12; d_call: TRBD2; clone_size: .
cdr3_nt: TGTGCCAGTAGTAGCGGACATACAGGCGCCGGGGAGCTGTTTTTT; cdr3_aa: CASSSGHTGAGELFF; j_call: TRBJ2-2; v_call: TRBV19; cdr3_length: 15; d_call: .; clone_size: .
cdr3_nt: TGCGCCAGCAGCGAAGGGACTGCCACTTACAATGAGCAGTTCTTC; cdr3_aa: CASSEGTATYNEQFF; j_call: TRBJ2-1; v_call: TRBV4-3; cdr3_length: 15; d_call: .; clone_size: .
cdr3_nt: TGTGCCAGCAGCCCCGGGGGTTCGTCGGCCTACGAGCAGTACTTC; cdr3_aa: CASSPGGSSAYEQYF; j_call: TRBJ2-7; v_call: TRBV7-9; cdr3_length: 15; d_call: .; clone_size: once
cdr3_nt: TGTGCCAGCGTACAGGGGCGCCAGAACACTGAAGCTTTCTTT; cdr3_aa: CASVQGRQNTEAFF; j_call: TRBJ1-1; v_call: TRBV19; cdr3_length: 14; d_call: TRBD1; clone_size: few
cdr3_nt: TGTGCCTGGAGCGACGAGACTAGCGGGACCTACGAGCAGTACTTC; cdr3_aa: CAWSDETSGTYEQYF; j_call: TRBJ2-7; v_call: TRBV30; cdr3_length: 15; d_call: TRBD2; clone_size: .
cdr3_nt: TGTGCCAGCAGCCCCGGGACGGGGGTAGGGAACACCATATATTTT; cdr3_aa: CASSPGTGVGNTIYF; j_call: TRBJ1-3; v_call: TRBV9; cdr3_length: 15; d_call: .; clone_size: .
cdr3_nt: TGTGCCAGCAGTTTAGGACAGAACTACGAGCAGTACTTC; cdr3_aa: CASSLGQNYEQYF; j_call: TRBJ2-7; v_call: TRBV27; cdr3_length: 13; d_call: .; clone_size: .
cdr3_nt: TGTGCCAGCAGCGTAGGGGCGTTGGGGGAGGCTCTAACAGATACGCAGTATTTT; cdr3_aa: CASSVGALGEALTDTQYF; j_call: TRBJ2-3; v_call: TRBV9; cdr3_length: 18; d_call: .; clone_size: .
cdr3_nt: TGTGCCAGCAGTCCTCGACTGGATTTTGGGTACGAGCAGTACTTC; cdr3_aa: CASSPRLDFGYEQYF; j_call: TRBJ2-7; v_call: TRBV6-1; cdr3_length: 15; d_call: .; clone_size: .